The present entry profiles one T cell receptor (beta chain) with its context. Its antigen is as yet unknown. TCRdb keeps only in-frame clones here, not all; method: immunoSEQ multiplex PCR. The sample includes 85,000 to 90,000 clones, roughly 89% of them seen just once. This entry comes from a study of T cell responses to AZD1222 COVID-19 vaccine. Study outcomes and limitations: Mostly white British, mostly female donors; authors suggested clonal diversity may be underestimated. Without day 14 samples, only post-peak T cell repertoires were studied. The study found Spike-specific TCR breadth and depth rose after two AZD1222 doses. Seropositive AZD1222 recipients at baseline numbered only 5 or 6.

Germline CDR1 reads MNHEY; CDR2 reads SMNVEV (reference sequence). Trimming at V came to 3 bases and at J to 1 base, leaving 8 bases not matched to a gene. The CDR3 consists of 17 residues. This receptor was identified in an adult in good health. Sequenced material: peripheral blood, taken on day 0 of MenACWY control vaccination. The chain links TRBV27 to TRBJ2-7; TRBD2 matches at 11 bases. CDR3 residues: CASSLRNSGGVSYEQYF. The CDR3 DNA reads TGTGCCAGCAGTTTGCGGAATAGCGGGGGGGTATCCTACGAGCAGTACTTC.